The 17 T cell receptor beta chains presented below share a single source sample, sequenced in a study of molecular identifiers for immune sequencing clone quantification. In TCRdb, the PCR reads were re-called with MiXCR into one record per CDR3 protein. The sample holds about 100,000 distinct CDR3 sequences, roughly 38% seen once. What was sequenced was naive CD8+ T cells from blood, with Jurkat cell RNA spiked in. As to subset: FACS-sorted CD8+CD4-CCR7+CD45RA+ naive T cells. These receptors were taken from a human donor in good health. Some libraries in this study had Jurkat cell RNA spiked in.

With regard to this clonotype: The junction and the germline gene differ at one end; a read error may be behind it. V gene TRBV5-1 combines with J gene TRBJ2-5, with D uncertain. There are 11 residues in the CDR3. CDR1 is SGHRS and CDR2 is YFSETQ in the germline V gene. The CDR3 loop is CASSLTEPQYF. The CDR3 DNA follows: TGCGCCAGCAGCTTGACAGAGCCCCAGTACTTC.

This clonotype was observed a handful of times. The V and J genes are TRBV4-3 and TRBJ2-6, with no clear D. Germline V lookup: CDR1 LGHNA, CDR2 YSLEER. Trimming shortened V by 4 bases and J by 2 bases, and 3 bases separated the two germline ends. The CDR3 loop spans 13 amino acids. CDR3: CASSRTGANVLTF. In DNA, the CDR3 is TGCGCCAGCAGCCGTACTGGGGCCAACGTCCTGACTTTC.

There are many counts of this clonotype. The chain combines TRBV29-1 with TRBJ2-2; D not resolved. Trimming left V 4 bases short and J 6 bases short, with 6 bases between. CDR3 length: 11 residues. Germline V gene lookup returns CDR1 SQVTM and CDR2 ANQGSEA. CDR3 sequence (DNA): TGCAGCGTTGTGTCCGCCGGGGAGCTGTTTTTT. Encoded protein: CSVVSAGELFF.

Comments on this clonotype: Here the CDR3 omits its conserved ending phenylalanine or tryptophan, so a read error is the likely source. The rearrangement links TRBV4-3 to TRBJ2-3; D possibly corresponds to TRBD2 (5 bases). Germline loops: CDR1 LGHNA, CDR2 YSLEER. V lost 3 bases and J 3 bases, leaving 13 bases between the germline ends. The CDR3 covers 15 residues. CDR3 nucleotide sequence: TGCGCCAGCAGCCAGGGGTCGACGGGGACAGATACGCAGTATTAT. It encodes CASSQGSTGTDTQYY.

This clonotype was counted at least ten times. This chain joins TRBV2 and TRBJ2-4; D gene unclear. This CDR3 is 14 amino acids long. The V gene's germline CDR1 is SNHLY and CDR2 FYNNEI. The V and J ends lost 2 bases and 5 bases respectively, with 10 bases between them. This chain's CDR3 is CASSERQDQNIQYF. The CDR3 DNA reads TGTGCCAGCAGTGAACGGCAGGACCAAAACATTCAGTACTTC.

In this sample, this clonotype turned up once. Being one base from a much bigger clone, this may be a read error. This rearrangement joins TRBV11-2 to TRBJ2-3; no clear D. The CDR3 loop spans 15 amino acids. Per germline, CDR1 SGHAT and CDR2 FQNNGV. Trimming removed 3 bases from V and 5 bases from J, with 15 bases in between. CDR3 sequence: CASSFTTCVGDTQYF. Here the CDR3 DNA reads TGTGCCAGCAGCTTTACGACTTGCGTGGGAGATACGCAGTATTTT.

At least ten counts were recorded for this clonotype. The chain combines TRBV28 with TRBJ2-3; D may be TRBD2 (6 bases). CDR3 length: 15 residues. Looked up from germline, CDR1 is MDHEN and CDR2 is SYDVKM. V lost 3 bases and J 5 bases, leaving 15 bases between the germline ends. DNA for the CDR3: TGTGCCAGCAGTTTTTCGGGAGTGGAGAAAGATACGCAGTATTTT. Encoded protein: CASSFSGVEKDTQYF.

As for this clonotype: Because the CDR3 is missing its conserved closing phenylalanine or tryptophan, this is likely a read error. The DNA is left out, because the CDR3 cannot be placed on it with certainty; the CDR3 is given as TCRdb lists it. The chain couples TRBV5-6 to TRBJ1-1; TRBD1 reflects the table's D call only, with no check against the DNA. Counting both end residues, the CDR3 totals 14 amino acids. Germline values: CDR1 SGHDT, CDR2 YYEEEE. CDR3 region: CASSPGQAYTEAII.

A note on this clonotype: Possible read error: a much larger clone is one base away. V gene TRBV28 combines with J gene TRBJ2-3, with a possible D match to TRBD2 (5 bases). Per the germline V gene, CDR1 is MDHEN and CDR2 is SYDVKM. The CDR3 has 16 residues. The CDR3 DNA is TGTGCCAGCAGTTTATCAATAGATTCTAGCACAGATGCGCAGTATTTT. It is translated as CASSLSIDSSTDAQYF.

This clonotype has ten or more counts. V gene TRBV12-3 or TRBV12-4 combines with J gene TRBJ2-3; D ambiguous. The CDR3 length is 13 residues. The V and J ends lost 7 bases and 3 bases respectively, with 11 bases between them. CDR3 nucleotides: TGTGCCAGCAATTGGCTAATGACAGATACGCAGTATTTT. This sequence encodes CASNWLMTDTQYF.

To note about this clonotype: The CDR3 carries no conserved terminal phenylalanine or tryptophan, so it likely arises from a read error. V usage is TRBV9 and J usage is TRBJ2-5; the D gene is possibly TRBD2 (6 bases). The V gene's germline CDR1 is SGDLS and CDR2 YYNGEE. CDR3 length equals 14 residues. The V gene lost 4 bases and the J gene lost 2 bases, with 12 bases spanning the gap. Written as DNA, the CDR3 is TGTGCCAGCAGCTCTGGGACTCCACAAGAGACCCAGTACCTC. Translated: CASSSGTPQETQYL.

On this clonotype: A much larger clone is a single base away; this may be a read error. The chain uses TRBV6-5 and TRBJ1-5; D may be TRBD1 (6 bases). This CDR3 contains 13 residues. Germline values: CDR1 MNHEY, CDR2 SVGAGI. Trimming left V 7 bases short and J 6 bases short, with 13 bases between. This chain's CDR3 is CASTQGLTQPQHF. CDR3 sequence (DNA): TGTGCCAGCACCCAGGGGCTCACTCAGCCCCAGCATTTT.

The CDR3 region is CASSRLAALSDTQYF. Here the CDR3 DNA reads TGTGCCAGCAGCCGACTAGCGGCTCTCTCAGATACGCAGTATTTT. The chain is built from TRBV6-6 and TRBJ2-3; 9 nucleotides align to TRBD2. This CDR3 spans 15 amino acids. The V gene's germline CDR1 is MNHNY and CDR2 SVGAGI (reference sequence). V lost 6 bases to trimming and J lost 4 bases; unmatched junction nucleotides: 8.

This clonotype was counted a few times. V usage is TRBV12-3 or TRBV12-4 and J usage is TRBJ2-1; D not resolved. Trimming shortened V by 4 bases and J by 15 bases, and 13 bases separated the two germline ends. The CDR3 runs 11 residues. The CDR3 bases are TGTGCCAGCAGTTCCGGCCCTCTTTCGTTCTTC. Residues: CASSSGPLSFF.

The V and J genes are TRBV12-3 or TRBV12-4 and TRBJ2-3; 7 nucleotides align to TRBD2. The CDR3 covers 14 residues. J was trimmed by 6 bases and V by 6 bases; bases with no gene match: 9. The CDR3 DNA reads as TGTGCCAGCAGCAGGACTAGAGGCGGTGATACGCAGTATTTT. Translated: CASSRTRGGDTQYF.

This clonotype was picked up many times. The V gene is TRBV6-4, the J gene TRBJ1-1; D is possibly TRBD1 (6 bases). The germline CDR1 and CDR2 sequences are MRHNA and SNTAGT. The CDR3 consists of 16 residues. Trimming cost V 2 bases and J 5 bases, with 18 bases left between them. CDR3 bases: TGTGCCAGCAGTGACCTGACAGGCCGGAGGTTAACTGAAGCTTTCTTT. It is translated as CASSDLTGRRLTEAFF.

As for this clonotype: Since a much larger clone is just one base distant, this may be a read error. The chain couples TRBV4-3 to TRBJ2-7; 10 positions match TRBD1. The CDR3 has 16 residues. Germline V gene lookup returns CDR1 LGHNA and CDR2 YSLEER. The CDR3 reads CASSQGPGTGAYGQYF. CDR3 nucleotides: TGCGCCAGCAGCCAAGGCCCCGGGACAGGGGCCTACGGGCAGTACTTC.